The 6 T cell receptor beta chains below were found in one sample sequenced in a study of human versus mouse CDR3 diversity and MHC coevolution. Data came from immunoSEQ multiplex PCR; TCRdb stores just in-frame clones and leaves some out. The sample carries more than 55,000 clones, over 90% recorded once. Sequenced input: naive CD4+ T cells from blood. Subset meaning: CD45RO-negative CD62L-positive naive CD4 T cells. All receptors come from a person between 55 and 69 years old in good health.

The chain employs TRBV2 and TRBJ1-2; no clear D gene. The CDR3 contains 13 residues. CDR1 is SNHLY, CDR2 FYNNEI, per germline. V was trimmed by 4 bases and J by 8 bases, leaving 14 bases between them. The CDR3 sequence: CASSVRQEGGYTF. The CDR3 coding sequence is TGTGCCAGCAGTGTCCGGCAGGAAGGAGGCTACACCTTC.

The gene calls are TRBV7-2 and TRBJ2-7; 12 bases agree with TRBD2. The CDR3 extends over 15 amino acids. Germline V gives CDR1 SGHTA, CDR2 FQGNSA. V was pared by 5 bases and J by 5 bases, with 7 bases of the junction left unmatched. CDR3 amino acids: CASSPSGRGVNEQYF. DNA of the CDR3: TGTGCCAGCAGCCCTAGCGGGAGGGGGGTCAACGAGCAGTACTTC.

CDR3 sequence: CASSYSTDYGYTF. CDR3 bases: TGTGCCAGCAGTTACTCGACAGACTATGGCTACACCTTC. The rearrangement links TRBV6-5 to TRBJ1-2; tentatively, D is TRBD1 (5 bases). The CDR3 totals 13 residues. Looked up from germline, CDR1 is MNHEY and CDR2 is SVGAGI. The V and J ends lost 0 bases and 3 bases respectively, with 5 bases between them.

The chain links TRBV11-2 to TRBJ2-3, with 8 bases that match TRBD2. CDR1 SGHAT and CDR2 FQNNGV come from the germline V gene. V lost 1 base and J lost 5; bases outside the gene matches: 5. CDR3 size: 15 residues. The CDR3 region is CASSLGLAGGDTQYF. The CDR3 DNA is TGTGCCAGCAGCTTAGGTCTAGCGGGCGGAGATACGCAGTATTTT.

This clone occurred once. The rearrangement joins TRBV6-1 to TRBJ2-1, with D tentatively TRBD2 (6 bases). Looked up from germline, CDR1 is MNHNS and CDR2 is SASEGT. V lost 4 bases to trimming and J lost 3 bases, with 13 bases between them. The CDR3 length is 15 residues. CDR3: CASSGASARYNEQFF. The DNA of the CDR3 is TGTGCCAGCAGTGGAGCTAGCGCCCGCTACAATGAGCAGTTCTTC.

The gene calls are TRBV19 and TRBJ1-4; tentative D call: TRBD1 (5 bases). Germline V gene data show CDR1 as LNHDA and CDR2 as SQIVND (reference sequence). The CDR3 consists of 15 residues. V was cut by 0 bases and J by 3 bases, with 8 bases left in between. CDR3 residues: CASSIDQGSNEKLFF. The CDR3 DNA reads TGTGCCAGTAGTATAGATCAGGGTTCTAATGAAAAACTGTTTTTT.